The TCR beta chain described here comes from a study of blood T cell repertoires in COVID-19. Study as a whole: Sites in the United States, Italy and Spain provided acute and convalescent COVID-19 samples.

The CDR3 length is 17 residues. Trimming stripped 1 base from V and 3 bases from J, with 19 bases between. CDR1 and CDR2 (germline): SGHRS, YFSETQ. Sequenced by immunoSEQ multiplex PCR; TCRdb stores in-frame clones only, minus some. The sample contains roughly 100,000 clones, around 90% of which appear only once. The clonotype originates from a woman aged 55-75 years with acute or convalescent COVID-19. The rearrangement links TRBV5-1 to TRBJ1-2; D possibly corresponds to TRBD1 (6 bases). Input material: peripheral blood. The CDR3 loop is CASSLRGRGDSHYGYTF. The CDR3 nucleotides read TGCGCCAGCAGCTTGCGCGGCAGGGGAGATTCGCACTATGGCTACACCTTC.